The clone carrying this TCR beta chain occurred a few times. Its antigen is unidentified. This specimen belongs to a study of identical twins. Broader study findings: Cord blood beta clonotypes present at high abundance carried fewer insertions; no such pattern appeared in memory repertoires. Out-of-frame beta chain sequences displayed weaker excess sharing between twins.

Each cDNA held unique molecular identifiers, and template switching gave it a universal primer site. TCRdb analysed the 5' RACE reads with MiXCR anew, one entry per CDR3 protein. This repertoire shows around 470,000 distinct CDR3 sequences, 14% found once; its top ten account for 0.52%. Trimming at V came to 4 bases and at J to 10 bases, leaving 17 bases not matched to a gene. The germline CDR1 and CDR2 sequences are KGHDR and SFDVKD. The CDR3 is 17 amino acids. The same sample was also used in a study of yellow fever vaccine responses in identical twins.

The sample consisted of CD4+ T cells sorted from blood. The TCR sequence derives from a woman between 18 and 29 years old in good health. This chain joins TRBV24-1 and TRBJ2-1; TRBD1 matches 8 bases. This chain's CDR3 is CATSDQRQGSPVREQFF. In DNA, the CDR3 is TGTGCCACCAGTGACCAACGACAGGGGTCACCAGTAAGGGAGCAGTTCTTC.